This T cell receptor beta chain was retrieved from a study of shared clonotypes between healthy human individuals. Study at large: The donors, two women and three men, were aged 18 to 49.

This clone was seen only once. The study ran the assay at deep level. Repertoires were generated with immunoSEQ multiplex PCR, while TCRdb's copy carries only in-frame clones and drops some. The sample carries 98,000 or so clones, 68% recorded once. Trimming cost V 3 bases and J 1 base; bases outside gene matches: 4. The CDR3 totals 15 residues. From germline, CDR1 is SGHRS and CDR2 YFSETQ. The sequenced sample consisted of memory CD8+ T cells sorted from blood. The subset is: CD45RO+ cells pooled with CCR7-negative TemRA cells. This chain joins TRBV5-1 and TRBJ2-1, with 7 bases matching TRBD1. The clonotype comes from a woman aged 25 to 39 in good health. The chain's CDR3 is CASSSWTGSYNEQFF. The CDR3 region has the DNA TGCGCCAGCAGCTCCTGGACAGGTTCCTACAATGAGCAGTTCTTC.